This T cell receptor (beta chain) came from a study of T cell responses to AZD1222 COVID-19 vaccine. Study observations and caveats: Reportedly, close to half of spike-specific TCRs are directed against unmutated variant regions. Only a handful of AZD1222 recipients tested seropositive at baseline. Researchers took repertoire samples only after the peak T cell response had come.

Assay: immunoSEQ multiplex PCR; the TCRdb copy retains only in-frame clones and omits some. The sample lists about 110,000 clones; just over 85% were seen once. V gave up 5 bases and J gave up 3 bases; unmatched junction bases: 11. Germline CDR1 and CDR2: SGHNT and YYREEE (reference sequence). This CDR3 has 18 residues. Remarks on this clone: As yet, its antigen is unknown.

The sample in question was peripheral blood, obtained on day 0 of AZD1222 vaccination. This TCR derives from an adult in good health. The chain recombines TRBV5-4 with TRBJ2-3, with 14 bases that match TRBD2. The CDR3 DNA is TGTGCCAGCAGTCTTGGGACTAGCGGGGGTGGGATTACAGATACGCAGTATTTT. Translation: CASSLGTSGGGITDTQYF.